Following are 13 T cell receptor beta chains from one sample sequenced in a study of blood T cell repertoires in COVID-19 (dated by TCRdb to the early 2020s). Library generation was performed with the immunoSEQ multiplex PCR assay. Entries here come from immuneACCESS through TCRdb and include only in-frame sequences with V and J called. Some clones fail to appear in such tables; in the studies checked, an unresolved V gene covers under half of the shortfall, and the cause of the remainder is unknown. The sample table lists some 250,000 clones, 85% to 90% of them with a count of one. The biggest ten clones account for 9.5% to 15% of the sample. Sequenced input: peripheral blood. The receptors come from a woman aged 25-40 years with COVID-19, enrolled during active disease.

V is TRBV6-2 or TRBV6-3 and J is TRBJ1-6; D not resolved. V lost 2 bases and J 3 bases, leaving 11 bases between the germline ends. CDR3 size: 16 residues. Germline-derived CDR1 and CDR2 are MNHEY and SVGEGT. The CDR3 DNA sequence: TGTGCCAGCAGTTACGGAGAAGGTTACTATAATTCACCCCTCCACTTT. Translating it yields CASSYGEGYYNSPLHF.

The rearrangement links TRBV27 to TRBJ2-2; TRBD2 matches at 16 bases. The CDR3 contains 17 residues. V trimming: 5 bases; J trimming: 6 bases; junction bases outside the gene matches: 6. The germline gives CDR1 MNHEY, CDR2 SMNVEV (reference sequence). The CDR3 sequence: CASSPGTSGGAAGELFF. CDR3 nucleotide sequence: TGTGCCAGCAGTCCAGGGACTAGCGGGGGGGCCGCCGGGGAGCTGTTTTTT.

The J gene is TRBJ2-3, the V gene TRBV5-1; TRBD1 matches 12 bases. The CDR3 has 16 amino acids. Germline-derived CDR1 and CDR2 are SGHRS and YFSETQ. The ends lost 2 bases at V and 4 bases at J; junction bases unmatched: 5. The CDR3 DNA reads as TGCGCCAGCAGCTTCCGGGACAGGGGGCGCCCAGATACGCAGTATTTT. It yields the protein CASSFRDRGRPDTQYF.

A few counts support this clone. J is TRBJ2-1 and V is TRBV5-1, with TRBD2 matching 12 bases. The CDR3 runs 17 residues. V trimming: 4 bases; J trimming: 4 bases; junction bases outside the gene matches: 9. In germline, CDR1 is SGHRS, CDR2 YFSETQ. In nucleotides, the CDR3 is TGCGCCAGCAGCATTTACCCTAGCGGGGGGGGATACAATGAGCAGTTCTTC. This codes for CASSIYPSGGGYNEQFF.

On this clone: The junction departs from germline at one end; a sequencing error may be responsible. The genes are TRBV5-1 and TRBJ2-3; D uncertain. CDR1 and CDR2 (germline): SGHRS, YFSETQ. CDR3 length: 14 residues. CDR3 sequence (DNA): TGCGCCAGCAGATTGGGTTATAGCACAGATACGCAGTATTTT. It is translated as CASRLGYSTDTQYF. The full variable domain, with the rest looked up from reference TRBV5-1 and TRBJ2-3, is KAGVTQTPRYLIKTRGQQVTLSCSPISGHRSVSWYQQTPGQGLQFLFEYFSETQRNKGNFPGRFSGRQFSNSRSEMNVSTLELGDSALYLCASRLGYSTDTQYFGPGTRLTVL.

The gene calls are TRBV10-2 and TRBJ1-2; TRBD1 aligns across 7 bases. After removal of 7 bases from V and 5 bases from J, the junction contained 16 bases not matched to a gene. This CDR3 comprises 16 residues. Per germline, CDR1 WSHSY and CDR2 SAAADI. For the CDR3, the DNA is TGCGCCAGCACTCCCCTCGGCAACAGGGGCCCGTATGGCTACACCTTC. It yields the protein CASTPLGNRGPYGYTF.

The V and J genes are TRBV7-9 and TRBJ2-7, with a possible D match to TRBD1 (6 bases). This CDR3 has 15 residues. Germline V gene sequence: CDR1 SEHNR, CDR2 FQNEAQ (reference sequence). Trimming removed 4 bases at V and 0 bases at J, with 13 bases between. CDR3 region: CASSSTGGSSYEQYF. The CDR3 DNA follows: TGTGCCAGCAGCTCGACAGGAGGCAGCTCCTACGAGCAGTACTTC.

V usage is TRBV29-1 and J usage is TRBJ2-5, with no clear D. This CDR3 is 12 amino acids long. Per germline, CDR1 SQVTM and CDR2 ANQGSEA. Trimming cost V 4 bases and J 1 base, with 7 bases left between them. CDR3 protein: CSVAAGQETQYF. The CDR3 nucleotides are TGCAGCGTTGCGGCAGGCCAAGAGACCCAGTACTTC.

This clone was picked up a small number of times. The chain has TRBV19 and TRBJ1-5, with D possibly matching TRBD1 (6 bases). V lost 4 bases and J 4 bases, leaving 14 bases between the germline ends. The CDR3 is 15 amino acids. Germline CDR1 reads LNHDA; CDR2 reads SQIVND (reference sequence). DNA of the CDR3: TGTGCCAGTAGTACCCCGGGACACCGAAATCAGCCCCAGCATTTT. Its translation: CASSTPGHRNQPQHF.

This chain uses TRBV2 with TRBJ2-5, with D perhaps matching TRBD2 (7 bases). Trimming removed 4 bases at V and 5 bases at J, with 14 bases between. This CDR3 is built from 14 residues. From germline, CDR1 is SNHLY and CDR2 FYNNEI. The CDR3 coding sequence is TGTGCCAGCAGTGTGGGGGGGGCCGCGGAGACCCAGTACTTC. This translates into CASSVGGAAETQYF.

V and J are TRBV2 and TRBJ1-2; D unresolved. Germline-derived CDR1 and CDR2 are SNHLY and FYNNEI. Trimming took 9 bases from V and 2 from J, leaving 7 bases between them. There are 11 residues in the CDR3. The DNA of the CDR3 is TGTGCCAGTACTGCCAACTATGGCTACACCTTC. Its protein is CASTANYGYTF.

The rearrangement joins TRBV29-1 to TRBJ2-7, with D possibly TRBD1 on 5 matching bases. Trimming pared 4 bases from V and 6 bases from J, leaving 13 bases between. Germline values: CDR1 SQVTM, CDR2 ANQGSEA. The CDR3 consists of 12 residues. CDR3 coding DNA: TGCAGCGTTGGGAGTGGGGCAGTCGAGCAGTACTTC. It yields the protein CSVGSGAVEQYF.

V usage is TRBV3-1 (or the pseudogene TRBV3-2) and J usage is TRBJ1-2; D is unclear. This CDR3 comprises 13 residues. The V gene's germline CDR1 is LGHDT and CDR2 YNNKEL (reference sequence). Trimming shortened V by 1 base and J by 7 bases, and 10 bases separated the two germline ends. The CDR3 DNA is TGTGCCAGCAGCCAAGTATCGGGGATTGGCTACACCTTC. Translation gives CASSQVSGIGYTF.